These T cell receptor beta chains were read from a single sample in a study of memory CD4+ T cells and cytomegalovirus serostatus. Clones were read by immunoSEQ multiplex PCR, and TCRdb kept only the in-frame ones, dropping some. The sample shows about 100,000 clones, about four fifths of them seen only once. The material sequenced was memory CD4+ T cells from blood. The receptor source for this set is an adult in good health and CMV-seropositive. Both conserved end residues are part of each CDR3. The D gene is left open where the match is weak. Part of the rows lack a size; the others show once, few, many or a class for expanded clones.

J	D	size	V	CDR3	DNA
TRBJ2-4	-	-	TRBV14	CASSRVHLARTKNIQYF	TGTGCCAGCAGCCGAGTCCACCTTGCCCGGACTAAAAACATTCAGTACTTC
TRBJ2-7	-	once	TRBV15	CATSARGYEQYF	TGTGCCACCAGCGCCCGGGGCTACGAGCAGTACTTC
TRBJ2-3	TRBD2	-	TRBV5-1	CASSLALIAGVKNTQYF	TGCGCCAGCAGCTTGGCCTTAATAGCGGGAGTTAAGAATACGCAGTATTTT
TRBJ2-7	-	-	TRBV10-3	CAISDPGYEQYF	TGTGCCATCAGTGATCCCGGCTACGAGCAGTACTTC
TRBJ2-1	-	-	TRBV30	CAWSGAAYEQFF	TGTGCCTGGAGTGGAGCGGCCTATGAGCAGTTCTTC
TRBJ2-5	TRBD2	once	TRBV5-6	CASSLSSGRAGLGETQYF	TGTGCCAGCAGCTTGTCTAGCGGGAGGGCCGGGTTGGGGGAGACCCAGTACTTC
TRBJ2-2	-	once	TRBV10-1	CASSYTGFEEPGELFF	TGCGCCAGCAGTTACACCGGCTTCGAGGAACCCGGGGAGCTGTTTTTT
TRBJ2-7	TRBD1	-	TRBV5-6	CASSYGQGRYEQYF	TGTGCCAGCAGCTATGGACAGGGGAGGTACGAGCAGTACTTC
TRBJ2-5	TRBD2	many	TRBV29-1	CSVESVGGETQYF	TGCAGCGTTGAGAGTGTGGGGGGGGAGACCCAGTACTTC
TRBJ2-7	-	-	TRBV10-3	CASRGVGPRLGEQYF	TGTGCCTCCAGGGGAGTAGGCCCACGCCTGGGCGAGCAGTACTTC
TRBJ1-3	-	few	TRBV14	CASSQVTGVNTIYF	TGTGCCAGCAGCCAAGTCACCGGTGTAAACACCATATATTTT
TRBJ1-2	-	few	TRBV6-5	CASSSPRDRAYGYTF	TGTGCCAGCAGTTCCCCCCGGGACCGAGCCTATGGCTACACCTTC
TRBJ1-5	-	-	TRBV7-8	CASSLGGQTAGAQHF	TGTGCCAGCAGCTTAGGCGGACAGACGGCAGGGGCCCAGCATTTT
TRBJ2-7	-	-	TRBV6-5	CASRKISSYEQYF	TGTGCCAGCAGGAAAATTAGCTCCTACGAGCAGTACTTC
TRBJ2-7	TRBD1	-	TRBV25-1	CASMGGQAYEQYF	TGTGCCAGCATGGGGGGACAGGCCTACGAGCAGTACTTC
TRBJ2-1	TRBD2	-	TRBV9	CASSPTTSGEQFF	TGTGCCAGCAGCCCGACGACTAGCGGTGAGCAGTTCTTC
TRBJ1-5	-	-	TRBV6-5	CASSQSDQPQHF	TGTGCCAGCAGTCAGAGCGATCAGCCCCAGCATTTT
TRBJ1-2	-	once	TRBV16	CASSPDGYGYTF	TGTGCCAGCAGCCCCGACGGGTATGGCTACACCTTC
TRBJ2-1	TRBD2	once	TRBV7-3	CASSLGREGEQFF	TGTGCCAGCAGCTTAGGTCGGGAGGGGGAGCAGTTCTTC
TRBJ1-2	-	-	TRBV6-1	CASNRHAAANYGYTF	TGTGCCAGCAACCGACACGCAGCGGCTAACTATGGCTACACCTTC
TRBJ1-1	-	-	TRBV5-4	CASSPGTDELEAFF	TGTGCCAGCAGCCCGGGAACGGACGAACTAGAAGCTTTCTTT
TRBJ1-6	TRBD1	-	TRBV18	CASSPTGYDSPLHF	TGTGCCAGCTCACCGACAGGGTATGATTCACCCCTCCACTTT
TRBJ2-1	-	once	TRBV7-9	CASSLMSVSYNEQFF	TGTGCCAGCAGCTTAATGAGCGTCTCCTACAATGAGCAGTTCTTC
TRBJ2-3	TRBD2	-	TRBV5-1	CASRFLAGGSDTQYF	TGCGCCAGCAGGTTTCTAGCGGGAGGGTCAGATACGCAGTATTTT
TRBJ1-1	-	-	TRBV21-1	CASRKICGRTGRTEAFF	TGTGCCAGCAGAAAAATCTGCGGGAGGACAGGGAGGACTGAAGCTTTCTTT
TRBJ1-4	-	-	TRBV10-2	CASRDGVGNEKLFF	TGCGCCAGCAGGGACGGGGTCGGTAATGAAAAACTGTTTTTT
TRBJ2-5	-	-	TRBV4-2	CASSQEPKGSNLETQYF	TGTGCCAGCAGCCAAGAACCGAAAGGCAGTAACTTAGAGACCCAGTACTTC
TRBJ2-1	-	once	TRBV5-1	CASREGWSRSSYNEQFF	TGCGCCAGCAGGGAGGGATGGTCCCGGAGCTCCTACAATGAGCAGTTCTTC
TRBJ2-3	TRBD1	-	TRBV27	CASSGTGLGDTQYF	TGTGCCAGTTCCGGGACAGGGCTTGGTGATACGCAGTATTTT
TRBJ2-2	-	many	TRBV19	CASSIRREAGELFF	TGTGCCAGTAGTATCAGGCGGGAAGCCGGGGAGCTGTTTTTT
TRBJ1-1	TRBD1	-	TRBV7-2	CASSLTGVRDTEAFF	TGTGCCAGCAGCTTAACAGGGGTTCGGGACACTGAAGCTTTCTTT
TRBJ2-3	TRBD2	-	TRBV9	CASSSREGETDTQYF	TGTGCCAGCAGCTCCCGGGAGGGGGAGACAGATACGCAGTATTTT
TRBJ2-3	-	-	TRBV6-5	CASGSTDTQYF	TGTGCCAGCGGATCCACAGATACGCAGTATTTT
TRBJ2-7	-	-	TRBV2	CASSVFGEQYF	TGTGCCAGCAGTGTTTTCGGCGAGCAGTACTTC
TRBJ2-7	-	-	TRBV7-2	CASSAELVRKQYF	TGTGCCAGCAGCGCCGAACTAGTTAGGAAGCAGTACTTC
TRBJ2-1	-	-	TRBV6-1	CASSEAWGAGRNEQFF	TGTGCCAGCAGTGAAGCGTGGGGGGCTGGGAGGAATGAGCAGTTCTTC
TRBJ2-2	-	-	TRBV6-1	CASSEGVGSNTGELFF	TGTGCCAGCAGTGAAGGGGTCGGTTCGAACACCGGGGAGCTGTTTTTT
TRBJ1-2	TRBD1	-	TRBV27	CASSITGVGGYTF	TGTGCCAGCAGTATAACAGGGGTCGGGGGCTACACCTTC
TRBJ2-1	TRBD2	-	TRBV7-9	CASSLVAGLGYNEQFF	TGTGCCAGCAGCTTGGTAGCGGGATTAGGTTACAATGAGCAGTTCTTC
TRBJ2-5	-	-	TRBV6-1	CASSDPGKETQYF	TGTGCCAGCAGTGACCCGGGGAAAGAGACCCAGTACTTC
TRBJ2-2	-	-	TRBV6-1	CASSEIWFRALELFF	TGTGCCAGCAGTGAAATATGGTTCAGGGCATTGGAGCTGTTTTTT
TRBJ1-2	-	once	TRBV7-2	CASSLDNRGYTF	TGTGCCAGCAGCTTAGACAATCGGGGCTACACCTTC
TRBJ1-1	TRBD1	-	TRBV6-1	CASRNNLQGEAFF	TGTGCCAGCAGGAACAACTTACAGGGGGAAGCTTTCTTT
TRBJ1-2	TRBD1	-	TRBV2	CASSWTGEDGYTF	TGTGCCAGCAGTTGGACAGGGGAGGACGGCTACACCTTC
TRBJ1-3	-	-	TRBV19	CASSMLAGSGNTIYF	TGTGCCAGTAGTATGCTGGCAGGGAGTGGAAACACCATATATTTT
TRBJ1-2	TRBD1	-	TRBV5-4	CASSTPDRVNLYGYTF	TGTGCCAGCAGCACCCCCGACAGGGTTAACCTTTACGGCTACACCTTC
TRBJ2-5	TRBD2	-	TRBV2	CASSSGRGETQYF	TGTGCCAGTTCTAGCGGGAGAGGAGAGACCCAGTACTTC
TRBJ2-1	TRBD2	-	TRBV4-2	CASSLSGSSYNEQFF	TGTGCCAGCAGCCTTAGCGGGAGCTCCTACAATGAGCAGTTCTTC
TRBJ2-2	-	few	TRBV11-1	CASSRWTANTGELFF	TGTGCCAGCAGCCGGTGGACAGCTAACACCGGGGAGCTGTTTTTT
TRBJ2-1	TRBD2	few	TRBV5-4	CASSSISGGSYNEQFF	TGTGCCAGCAGCTCCATTAGCGGGGGCTCCTACAATGAGCAGTTCTTC
TRBJ2-5	TRBD2	-	TRBV2	CASSREREREETQYF	TGTGCCAGCAGTAGGGAGCGGGAGAGAGAGGAGACCCAGTACTTC
TRBJ2-7	-	few	TRBV30	CAWSVQTAYEQYF	TGTGCCTGGAGTGTCCAGACCGCCTACGAGCAGTACTTC
TRBJ1-2	-	-	TRBV5-1	CASSLGQGFTFSGYTF	TGCGCCAGCAGCTTGGGGCAGGGTTTTACGTTTAGTGGCTACACCTTC
TRBJ1-1	-	-	TRBV19	CASSMSGKLGNTEAFF	TGTGCCAGTAGTATGTCGGGGAAGTTAGGGAACACTGAAGCTTTCTTT
TRBJ2-1	TRBD1	-	TRBV7-6	CASSGGQGYFAEQFF	TGTGCAAGTTCCGGTGGACAGGGTTATTTTGCGGAGCAGTTCTTC
TRBJ1-2	-	few	TRBV5-1	CASSFYDTMGGYTF	TGCGCCAGCAGCTTTTATGACACCATGGGTGGCTACACCTTC